The 27 T cell receptor beta chains below were found in one sample sequenced in a study of tumor and adjacent non-tumor tissue in lung cancer. This sample's RNA came from whole unsorted tissue. The library came from three nested PCR rounds adapted from ARM-PCR protocols. TCRdb reprocessed the multiplex PCR reads with MiXCR, giving one entry per CDR3 protein. The data contain 120,000 or so distinct CDR3 sequences, around three fifths of them singletons. Source material: lung tumor tissue. These TCRs come from a man younger than 40 with non-small cell lung cancer.

The chain joins TRBV20-1 to TRBJ2-1; D is possibly TRBD1 or TRBD2 (5 bases each). In germline, CDR1 is DFQATT, CDR2 SNEGSKA (reference sequence). Trimming shortened V by 8 bases and J by 4 bases, and 15 bases separated the two germline ends. This CDR3 region has 13 residues. The CDR3 nucleotides are TGCAGTACCCTACGGGGCCCGTACAATGAGCAGTTCTTC. This codes for CSTLRGPYNEQFF.

As for this clonotype: A much bigger clone sits one base away, suggesting this may be a read error. The V and J genes are TRBV6-2 or TRBV6-3 and TRBJ1-5; maybe TRBD1 (5 bases). Looked up from germline, CDR1 is MNHEY and CDR2 is SVGEGT. This CDR3 has 14 residues. V lost 2 bases and J 3 bases, leaving 8 bases between the germline ends. As DNA, the CDR3 is TGTGCCAGCAGTTACCGGGGGACCAATCAGCCCCAGCATTTT. Amino acid sequence: CASSYRGTNQPQHF.

Regarding this clonotype: This sequence may be a read error, since a much larger clone differs from it by one base. This chain uses TRBV20-1 with TRBJ2-2; 12 bases align to TRBD1. The CDR3 is made up of 16 amino acids. Losses at the gene ends were 5 bases for V and 7 bases for J; bases not matched to a gene: 11. Germline lookup yields CDR1 DFQATT and CDR2 SNEGSKA (reference sequence). DNA for the CDR3: TGCAGTGCTTTTGGGACAGGGGGCCTATTGGGCGGGGAGCTGTTTTTT. Its translation is CSAFGTGGLLGGELFF.

This chain connects TRBV6-5 to TRBJ2-1; D perhaps matches TRBD1 (5 bases). CDR1 MNHEY and CDR2 SVGAGI come from the germline V gene. The CDR3 is made up of 13 amino acids. CDR3 sequence reads: CVSRTAGQHEQFF. The CDR3 DNA reads TGTGTCAGTAGGACGGCAGGGCAGCATGAGCAGTTCTTC.

The V gene is TRBV11-3, the J gene TRBJ2-1; D unclear. This CDR3 has 13 amino acids. Germline CDR1 SGHNT, CDR2 YENEEA. Trimming removed 7 bases at V and 9 bases at J, with 16 bases between. CDR3 DNA sequence: TGTGCCAGCAATCCCACACCTGGCAGTGAGCAGTTCTTC. The encoded protein is CASNPTPGSEQFF.

Of note for this clonotype: One base away lies a much larger clone, so this may be a sequencing read error. The CDR3 protein is CSFDSSLGAEETQYF. DNA for the CDR3: TGCAGTTTCGACTCCTCATTAGGGGCTGAGGAGACCCAGTACTTC. The rearrangement uses TRBV20-1 and TRBJ2-5; D is perhaps TRBD1 (5 bases). Germline CDR1 is DFQATT and CDR2 is SNEGSKA (reference sequence). The CDR3 is made up of 15 amino acids. The V end lost 8 bases, the J end lost 5 bases, and 24 bases lay between the germline ends.

There are many counts of this clonotype. The genes are TRBV14 and TRBJ2-5; D not resolved. With 0 bases removed from V and 10 bases from J, the gap between germline ends came to 9 bases. The CDR3 sequence is 12 residues long. Germline CDR1 is SGHDN and CDR2 is FVKESK. CDR3 sequence reads: CASSQDRRVQYF. The CDR3 DNA reads as TGTGCCAGCAGCCAAGATCGTAGGGTCCAGTACTTC.

Comment on this clonotype: This may be a read error, as it is one base from a much larger clone. The chain recombines TRBV12-3 or TRBV12-4 with TRBJ2-1; 13 bases line up with TRBD2. The CDR3 length is 18 residues. The V and J ends lost 4 bases and 0 bases, in that order; junction bases with no gene match: 6. CDR3 in amino acids: CASSSIGTSGTSYNEQFF. Here the CDR3 DNA reads TGTGCCAGCAGTTCAATCGGGACTAGCGGGACCTCCTACAATGAGCAGTTCTTC.

As for this clonotype: A much more abundant neighbour one base away suggests this may be a read error. The chain joins TRBV12-3 or TRBV12-4 to TRBJ2-7; TRBD1 is a possible D gene (6 bases). V lost 5 bases, J lost 4 bases, and 9 bases lay in between. The CDR3 is made up of 12 amino acids. CDR3 nucleotide sequence: TGTGCCAGCAGTCCAGGGGTTTACGAGCAGTACTTC. Its translation is CASSPGVYEQYF.

Note on this clonotype: A much larger clone lies one base from this, so it may be a read error. Without the conserved terminal phenylalanine or tryptophan, this CDR3 likely stems from a read error. The chain recombines TRBV20-1 with TRBJ2-7; D not certain. CDR3 length equals 13 residues. V was cut by 6 bases and J by 3 bases, with 15 bases left in between. From germline, CDR1 is DFQATT and CDR2 SNEGSKA (reference sequence). In nucleotides, the CDR3 is TGCAGTGCGCCCGCAGAGAGCCACTACGAGCAGTACATC. Amino acid sequence: CSAPAESHYEQYI.

This clonotype ranks as medium-sized (0.01 to 0.1%). V usage is TRBV20-1 and J usage is TRBJ2-2, with no clear D. This CDR3 region has 13 residues. Per the germline V gene, CDR1 is DFQATT and CDR2 is SNEGSKA (reference sequence). The V end lost 2 bases, the J end lost 5 bases, and 9 bases lay between the germline ends. CDR3 amino acids: CSARSRLTGELFF. CDR3 DNA sequence: TGCAGTGCTAGATCCCGCCTTACCGGGGAGCTGTTTTTT.

In this sample, this clonotype turned up many times. This sequence joins TRBV20-1 and TRBJ1-3; perhaps TRBD1 as D (5 bases). V lost 2 bases to trimming and J lost 0 bases, with 14 bases between them. CDR3 length equals 16 residues. CDR1 DFQATT and CDR2 SNEGSKA come from the germline V gene (reference sequence). CDR3 DNA sequence: TGCAGTGCTAGACCCACTGGGGGAGGCTCTGGAAACACCATATATTTT. Its protein product is CSARPTGGGSGNTIYF.

About this clonotype: Its ends do not fully match the called genes, so a read error is possible. This sequence joins TRBV6-1 and TRBJ1-1; perhaps TRBD1 as D (5 bases). Germline V gene lookup returns CDR1 MNHNS and CDR2 SASEGT. CDR3 size: 17 residues. The CDR3 DNA follows: TGTGCCGGCAGTGAAGCCCCCTACAGGCGGTGGTACACTGAAGCTTTCTTC. Encoded protein: CAGSEAPYRRWYTEAFF.

With regard to this clonotype: The junction departs from germline at one end; a sequencing error may be responsible. The chain carries TRBV6-6 and TRBJ2-7, with D maybe TRBD2 (5 bases). Germline CDR1 is MNHNY and CDR2 is SVGAGI (reference sequence). CDR3 size: 13 residues. CDR3 in amino acids: CASITGRAGEQYF. CDR3 DNA: TGTGCAAGCATTACCGGGCGGGCGGGCGAGCAGTACTTC.

To note about this clonotype: A clone one base away is much larger, so this may be a read error. The conserved closing phenylalanine or tryptophan is absent in this CDR3, likely reflecting a read error. This chain links TRBV20-1 with TRBJ1-2; no clear D. V lost 7 bases and J 5 bases, leaving 14 bases between the germline ends. This CDR3 contains 12 residues. From germline, CDR1 is DFQATT and CDR2 SNEGSKA (reference sequence). CDR3 nucleotides: TGCAGTGGTGGCCCAAGAGGGTATGGCTACACCTTG. Protein: CSGGPRGYGYTL.

Note on this clonotype: Since a much larger clone is just one base distant, this may be a read error. The V call is TRBV6-2 or TRBV6-3, the J call TRBJ1-2; D is unclear. The CDR3 is 13 amino acids. The germline V gene has CDR1 MNHEY and CDR2 SVGEGT. CDR3 in DNA: TGTACCAGCAGCCCGACGGAGAACTATGGCTACACCTTC. It translates to CTSSPTENYGYTF.

On this clonotype: It may be a read error: a sequence one base away is much more abundant. CDR3: CASSMAVVSGRTYEQYF. For the CDR3, the DNA is TGTGCCAGCAGCATGGCCGTCGTTTCGGGACGGACCTACGAGCAGTACTTC. The rearrangement joins TRBV5-4 to TRBJ2-7; D is tentatively TRBD1 or TRBD2 (5 bases each). Germline CDR1 reads SGHNT; CDR2 reads YYREEE (reference sequence). This CDR3 has 17 amino acids. V was clipped by 4 bases and J by 2 bases, with 22 bases between them.

Note on this clonotype: Because it lacks the conserved phenylalanine or tryptophan at the end, this CDR3 is likely a read error. V and J are TRBV20-1 and TRBJ1-4; D unclear. Trimming pared 4 bases from V and 7 bases from J, leaving 10 bases between. Germline V lookup: CDR1 DFQATT, CDR2 SNEGSKA (reference sequence). The CDR3 has 12 amino acids. The CDR3 loop is CSATHRAEKLFL. The CDR3, as DNA: TGCAGTGCTACTCATCGGGCTGAAAAACTGTTTTTG.

For this clonotype: A much larger clone lies a single base off, so this may be a read error. As the CDR3 is not closed by the conserved phenylalanine or tryptophan, this likely results from a read error. This chain uses TRBV29-1 with TRBJ2-7, with 9 positions matching TRBD1. This CDR3 comprises 18 residues. In germline, CDR1 is SQVTM, CDR2 ANQGSEA. The V segment lost 2 bases and the J segment 2 bases; nucleotides outside the gene matches: 16. CDR3 sequence reads: CSVESGATGTGRAYEQYL. CDR3 nucleotide sequence: TGCAGCGTTGAATCTGGCGCTACCGGGACAGGGAGGGCCTACGAGCAGTACCTC.

This clonotype was seen at least ten times. This chain uses TRBV12-3 or TRBV12-4 with TRBJ2-2; 8 nucleotides match TRBD2. The CDR3 totals 15 residues. The J segment lost 7 bases and the V segment lost 6 bases, leaving 10 bases of the junction unmatched. The CDR3 DNA follows: TGTGCCAGCAGACCACCGGGACTAGGAAGCGGGGAGCTGTTTTTT. This sequence encodes CASRPPGLGSGELFF.

This clonotype has only a few counts. V is TRBV20-1 and J is TRBJ2-1, with 14 bases lining up with TRBD2. The CDR3 sequence is 16 residues long. Per the germline V gene, CDR1 is DFQATT and CDR2 is SNEGSKA (reference sequence). With 0 bases clipped from V and 7 bases from J, the junction kept 5 bases outside the gene matches. The CDR3 is CSARDRWTSGGNEQFF. CDR3 nucleotide sequence: TGCAGTGCTAGAGACCGATGGACTAGCGGGGGGAATGAGCAGTTCTTC.

A word on this clonotype: A much larger clone lies a single base off, so this may be a read error. The chain combines TRBV24-1 with TRBJ2-2, with D perhaps TRBD2 (5 bases). Germline lookup yields CDR1 KGHDR and CDR2 SFDVKD. CDR3 length equals 14 residues. The CDR3 nucleotides are TGTGCCACCAGTGAGGACGCGAACACCGGGGAGCCGTTTTTT. It codes for CATSEDANTGEPFF.

This clonotype has only a few counts. A read error may produce the germline difference seen at one junction end. This chain uses TRBV29-1 with TRBJ2-1; D not certain. The CDR3 has 13 amino acids. Per germline, CDR1 SQVTM and CDR2 ANQGSEA. The CDR3 DNA sequence: TGCAGCGTTGAGGGTAGCTCCTACAGTGAGCAGTTCTTC. Its translation is CSVEGSSYSEQFF.

This clonotype was recorded a few times. The rearrangement uses TRBV6-2 or TRBV6-3 and TRBJ2-7; 9 bases match TRBD2. V lost 9 bases and J lost 2; bases outside the gene matches: 8. This CDR3 has 14 residues. The germline gives CDR1 MNHEY, CDR2 SVGEGT. For the CDR3, the DNA is TGTGCCAGTAGGAGACTAGCGGATACCTACGAGCAGTACTTC. Amino acids: CASRRLADTYEQYF.

In regard to this clonotype: An end of the junction does not agree with germline; a read error may underlie this. V is TRBV11-3 and J is TRBJ1-1; the D is unclear. CDR3 length equals 11 residues. From germline, CDR1 is SGHNT and CDR2 YENEEA. In DNA, the CDR3 is TGTGCCTGCAGCTTAGACATTGAAGCTTTCTTT. Its protein product is CACSLDIEAFF.

Only one count was recorded for this clonotype. The junction and the germline gene differ at one end; a read error may be behind it. The gene calls are TRBV5-1 and TRBJ2-7; D ambiguous. The CDR3 length is 14 residues. From germline, CDR1 is SGHRS and CDR2 YFSETQ. CDR3 region: CASSLVGTDYEQYF. As DNA, the CDR3 is TGCGCCAGCAGTTTGGTAGGCACCGACTACGAGCAGTACTTC. The full variable domain, completed using reference TRBV5-1 and TRBJ2-7, is KAGVTQTPRYLIKTRGQQVTLSCSPISGHRSVSWYQQTPGQGLQFLFEYFSETQRNKGNFPGRFSGRQFSNSRSEMNVSTLELGDSALYLCASSLVGTDYEQYFGPGTRLTVT.

In the case of this clonotype: In this CDR3 the conserved last residue, phenylalanine or tryptophan, is missing, so a read error is likely. The limits of the CDR3 on the DNA are not certain, so only TCRdb's listed CDR3 is given. The chain joins TRBV11-3 to TRBJ2-5; TRBD2, the table's D call, was not compared with the DNA. The CDR3 numbers 15 amino acids, ends counted. Germline V gives CDR1 SGHNT, CDR2 YENEEA. CDR3 region: CASSLEAGGQGTKYL.